The entry below describes one TCR beta chain. Its antigen is unknown. The data are from a study of T cell responses to AZD1222 COVID-19 vaccine. General study points: Spike-specific TCR breadth and depth grew following two AZD1222 doses.

The assay was immunoSEQ multiplex PCR, and TCRdb's table has in-frame clones only and misses some. The data show under 200,000 clones, 85% to 95% seen once. This TCR came from an adult who received the MenACWY meningococcal vaccine as a control. The specimen was peripheral blood, collected 28 days after the second dose of the MenACWY control vaccine.

This chain's CDR3 is CASSVGPGLTYGYTF. DNA of the CDR3: TGTGCCAGCAGCGTAGGACCGGGACTGACGTATGGCTACACCTTC. The chain links TRBV9 to TRBJ1-2, with TRBD1 as a possible D gene (5 bases). Germline CDR1 SGDLS, CDR2 YYNGEE. The CDR3 covers 15 residues. V shed 0 bases and J shed 5 bases, with 14 bases lying between them.